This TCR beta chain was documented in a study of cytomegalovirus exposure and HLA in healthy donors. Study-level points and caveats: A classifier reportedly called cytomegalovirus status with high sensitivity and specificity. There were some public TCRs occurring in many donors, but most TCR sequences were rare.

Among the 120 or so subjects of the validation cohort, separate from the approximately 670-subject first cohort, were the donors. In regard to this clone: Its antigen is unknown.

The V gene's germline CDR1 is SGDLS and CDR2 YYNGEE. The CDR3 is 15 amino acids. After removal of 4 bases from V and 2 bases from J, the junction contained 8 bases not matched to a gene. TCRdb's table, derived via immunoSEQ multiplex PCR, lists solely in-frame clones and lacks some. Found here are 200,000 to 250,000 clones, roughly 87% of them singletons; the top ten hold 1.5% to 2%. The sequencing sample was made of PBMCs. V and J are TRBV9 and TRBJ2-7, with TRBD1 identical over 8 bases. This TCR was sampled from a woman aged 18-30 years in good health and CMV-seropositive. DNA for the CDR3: TGTGCCAGCAGCTACGGACAGGGAATGCCCTACGAGCAGTACTTC. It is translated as CASSYGQGMPYEQYF.